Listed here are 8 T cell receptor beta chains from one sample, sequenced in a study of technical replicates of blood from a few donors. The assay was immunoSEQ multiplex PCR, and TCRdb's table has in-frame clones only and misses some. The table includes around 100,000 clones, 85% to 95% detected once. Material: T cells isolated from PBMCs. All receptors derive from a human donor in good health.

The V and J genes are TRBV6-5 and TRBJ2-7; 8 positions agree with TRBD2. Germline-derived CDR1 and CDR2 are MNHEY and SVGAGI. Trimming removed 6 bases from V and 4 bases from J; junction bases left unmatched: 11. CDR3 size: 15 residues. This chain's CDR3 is CASSFSSGRAYEQYF. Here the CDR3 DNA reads TGTGCCAGCAGCTTCTCATCCGGGAGGGCTTACGAGCAGTACTTC.

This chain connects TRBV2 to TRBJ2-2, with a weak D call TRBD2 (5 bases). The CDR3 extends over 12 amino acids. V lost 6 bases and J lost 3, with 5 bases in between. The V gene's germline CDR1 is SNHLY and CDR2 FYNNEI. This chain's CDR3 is CASSGDTGELFF. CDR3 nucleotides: TGTGCCAGCAGCGGGGACACCGGGGAGCTGTTTTTT. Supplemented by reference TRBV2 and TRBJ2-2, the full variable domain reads EPEVTQTPSHQVTQMGQEVILRCVPISNHLYFYWYRQILGQKVEFLVSFYNNEISEKSEIFDDQFSVERPDGSNFTLKIRSTKLEDSAMYFCASSGDTGELFFGEGSRLTVL.

CDR3 nucleotides: TGTGCCAGCAGCTGGGGCACCTACGAGCAGTACTTC. It encodes CASSWGTYEQYF. V and J are TRBV7-6 and TRBJ2-7, with D maybe TRBD1 (5 bases). Germline-derived CDR1 and CDR2 are SGHVS and FNYEAQ. V shed 4 bases and J shed 2 bases, with 6 bases lying between them. The CDR3 length is 12 residues.

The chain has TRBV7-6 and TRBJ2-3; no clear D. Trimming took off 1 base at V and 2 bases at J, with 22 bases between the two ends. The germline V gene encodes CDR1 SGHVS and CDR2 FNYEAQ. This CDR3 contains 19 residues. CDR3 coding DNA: TGTGCCAGCAGCTTAGGACTCACCGACCTTGGTCCCTTCACAGATACGCAGTATTTT. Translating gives CASSLGLTDLGPFTDTQYF.

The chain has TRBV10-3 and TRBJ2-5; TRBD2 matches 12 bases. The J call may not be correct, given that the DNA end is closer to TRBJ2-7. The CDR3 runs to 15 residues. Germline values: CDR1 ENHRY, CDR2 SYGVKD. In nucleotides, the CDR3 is TGTGCCACCAGAGGACTAGCGGGACCTAGAAACGAGCAGTACTTC. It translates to CATRGLAGPRNEQYF.

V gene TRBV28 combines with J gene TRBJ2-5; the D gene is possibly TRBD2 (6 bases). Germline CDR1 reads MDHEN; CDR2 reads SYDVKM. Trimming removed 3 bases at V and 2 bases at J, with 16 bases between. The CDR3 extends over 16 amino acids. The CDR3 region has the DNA TGTGCCAGCAGTTTTTCTAGCGAGTATATTCAAGAGACCCAGTACTTC. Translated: CASSFSSEYIQETQYF.

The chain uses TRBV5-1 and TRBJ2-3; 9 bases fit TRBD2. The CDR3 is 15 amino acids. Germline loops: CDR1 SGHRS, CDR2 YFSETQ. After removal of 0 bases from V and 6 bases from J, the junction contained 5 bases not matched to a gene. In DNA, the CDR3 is TGCGCCAGCAGCTTGGTGGTAGCGGGGGCCGATACGCAGTATTTT. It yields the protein CASSLVVAGADTQYF.

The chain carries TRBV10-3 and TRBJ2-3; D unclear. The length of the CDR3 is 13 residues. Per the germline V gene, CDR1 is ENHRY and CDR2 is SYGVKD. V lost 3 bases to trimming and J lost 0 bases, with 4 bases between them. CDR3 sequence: CAISDRSTDTQYF. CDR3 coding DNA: TGTGCCATCAGTGATCGGAGCACAGATACGCAGTATTTT.